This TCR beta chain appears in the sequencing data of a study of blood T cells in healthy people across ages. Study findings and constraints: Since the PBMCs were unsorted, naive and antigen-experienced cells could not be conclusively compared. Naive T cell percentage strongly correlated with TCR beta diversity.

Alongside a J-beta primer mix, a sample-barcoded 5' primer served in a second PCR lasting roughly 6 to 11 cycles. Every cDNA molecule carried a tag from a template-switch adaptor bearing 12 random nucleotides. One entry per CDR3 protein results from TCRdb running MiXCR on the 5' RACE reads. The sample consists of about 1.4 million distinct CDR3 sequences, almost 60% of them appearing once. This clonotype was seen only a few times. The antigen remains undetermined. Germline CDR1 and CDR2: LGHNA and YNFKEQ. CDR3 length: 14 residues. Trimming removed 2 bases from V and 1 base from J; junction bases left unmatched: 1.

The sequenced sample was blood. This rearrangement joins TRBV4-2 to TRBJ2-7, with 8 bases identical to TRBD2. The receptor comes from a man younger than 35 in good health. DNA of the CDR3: TGTGCCAGCAGCCAAATAGCGGGATCCTACGAGCAGTACTTC. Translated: CASSQIAGSYEQYF.